This TCR beta chain was captured in a study of siplizumab effects on memory and regulatory T cells. The study's findings and limits: Tregs proliferating in siplizumab cultures lacked confirmation of their suppressive function.

To note about this clone: Its antigen is unknown. Other DNA sequences from this sample encode an identical CDR3 as well.

Germline V gene lookup returns CDR1 MDHEN and CDR2 SYDVKM. The CDR3 spans 14 residues. J lost 2 bases, V lost 6 bases, and 4 bases had no gene match. For about 6 days at 37°C, the mixed lymphocyte reaction cells were kept in coculture. Investigators stained responder PBMCs with CFSE and stimulator PBMCs with Violet Dye, then mixed them 1:1. TCRdb keeps only in-frame clones here, not all; method: immunoSEQ multiplex PCR. The table includes 5,000 to 6,000 clones, roughly 53% detected once. The TCR comes from a human donor in good health; the cells came from an allogeneic mixed lymphocyte reaction. Some clones in this sample may be carry-over from other donors' samples. The gene calls are TRBV28 and TRBJ2-7, with TRBD1 identical over 10 bases. Input material: CFSE-low (dividing) CD8+ T cells sorted from an allogeneic mixed lymphocyte reaction. The CDR3 loop reads CASSPGQGAYEQYF. CDR3 in DNA: TGTGCCAGCAGCCCCGGACAGGGGGCCTACGAGCAGTACTTC.